This T cell receptor (beta chain) was sequenced during a study of T cell responses to AZD1222 COVID-19 vaccine. To note about this clone: What it binds is unknown.

This table comes from immunoSEQ multiplex PCR, and its TCRdb copy is limited to in-frame clones, with some not included. Counted here are roughly 140,000 clones, approximately 91% occurring once; the ten biggest clones make up 4.7%. General observations from the study: Seropositive at baseline were only a handful of AZD1222 recipients. Dominant CD4 TCR responses targeted spike regions 160-218 and 743-854. Clonal diversity was possibly underestimated; the donors were predominantly white British and more often female.

The CDR3 has 17 amino acids. Germline values: CDR1 SGHTA, CDR2 FQGNSA. The ends lost 5 bases at V and 2 bases at J; junction bases unmatched: 9. This clonotype was obtained from an adult in good health. The chain couples TRBV7-2 to TRBJ2-2, with 9 bases fitting TRBD1. Sample: peripheral blood, taken on day 0 of AZD1222 vaccination. CDR3 loop: CASSILGQGTNTGELFF. As DNA, the CDR3 is TGTGCCAGCAGCATCCTTGGACAGGGGACTAACACCGGGGAGCTGTTTTTT.